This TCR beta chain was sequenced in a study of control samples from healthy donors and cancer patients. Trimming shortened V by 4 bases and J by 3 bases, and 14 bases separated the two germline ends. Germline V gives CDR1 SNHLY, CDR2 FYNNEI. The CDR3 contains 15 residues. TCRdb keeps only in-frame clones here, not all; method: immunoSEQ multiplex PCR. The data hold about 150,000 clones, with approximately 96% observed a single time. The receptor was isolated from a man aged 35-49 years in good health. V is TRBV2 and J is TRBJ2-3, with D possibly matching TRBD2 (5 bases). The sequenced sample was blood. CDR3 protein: CASSGARGPTDTQYF. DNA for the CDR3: TGTGCCAGCAGTGGGGCACGGGGTCCGACAGATACGCAGTATTTT. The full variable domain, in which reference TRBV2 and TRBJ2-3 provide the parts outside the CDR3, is EPEVTQTPSHQVTQMGQEVILRCVPISNHLYFYWYRQILGQKVEFLVSFYNNEISEKSEIFDDQFSVERPDGSNFTLKIRSTKLEDSAMYFCASSGARGPTDTQYFGPGTRLTVL.